This T cell receptor (beta chain) was captured by sequencing in a study of memory CD4+ T cells and cytomegalovirus serostatus (dated by TCRdb to between 2018 and 2021). Background on the whole study: The cohort included around 35 healthy adults from Belgium, of whom 9 were CMV seropositive and 24 were CMV seronegative. To replicate a published TCR-based CMV serostatus classifier, the researchers sequenced the CD4+ memory TCRbeta repertoires of a Belgian cohort whose cytomegalovirus serostatus was known.

The cysteine opens and the phenylalanine closes a CDR3 of 13 amino acids. Only CDR3 DNA is held: 39 bases, read in frame from base 1. Looking up the germline V gene yields CDR1 MNHEY and CDR2 SVGAGI. V loses 7 bases, J loses 2 bases, and the germline ends lie 8 bases apart. What the research found in general, with its limitations: Only CD4+CD45RO+ memory cells were sequenced, unlike the original study, which covered naive and memory CD4+ and CD8+ populations. CMV serostatus prediction reached a median bootstrapped AUC of roughly 0.96 with the original framework and 0.91 with a US-trained random forest. The results were read as suggesting that the CMV-associated TCR signature is, for the most part, present in the CD4+ memory repertoire. On the Belgian cohort, the classifier built on the original framework reached a median bootstrapped AUC of roughly 0.96, with a 95% CI of 0.76-1.00. Of around 160 previously reported CMV-associated TCRbeta sequences, approximately 70 appeared in the CD4+ memory repertoires, each in one to five individuals.

A FACSAria II was used to sort memory CD4+ T cells, defined as single viable CD3+CD4+CD8-CD45RO+ cells. CMV serostatus was determined using a Roche Elecsys assay that detects serum IgG against CMV pp150, pp28, p38 and p52. Once the samples were thawed, total CD4+ T cells were enriched through positive selection using CD4 magnetic microbeads. Samples originated from another study that specifically interrogated the CD4+ T cell memory repertoire. Peripheral blood mononuclear cells were isolated and cryopreserved according to standard operating procedures, and serum was stored at -80 degrees C. CD3-PerCP (BW264/56), CD4-APC (RPA-T4), CD45RO-PE (UCHT1) and CD8-Pacific Orange (3B5) antibodies were used for staining, and non-viable cells were excluded with Sytox blue. The count of this clone is one. Its antigen is still unknown. The sample holds no much larger clone one base away, and base qualities are not on file.

Genomic DNA was extracted from sorted cells with the Quick-DNA Microprep Kit. Amplification of TCRbeta DNA was done with the immunoSEQ hsTCRbeta kit, following the protocol from the manufacturer. TCRbeta libraries were sequenced on an Illumina MiSeq instrument. The study's own analysis went as follows. Following removal of out-of-frame sequences, 2.4 million or so distinct TCRbeta sequences were retained, with an average of roughly 70,000 per individual. Two values were used to score each individual: the count of roughly 180 previously reported CMV-associated TCRbeta sequences and the total count of productive distinct TCRbeta sequences. A beta-binomial model was reimplemented in Python, and scikit-learn random forests with default parameters were trained on data from the US cohort. Classifier performance on the Belgian cohort was summarized as median AUC with percentile confidence intervals over 10,000 bootstrap iterations. TCRdb stores this immuneACCESS table with in-frame sequences only. Part of the clones is absent; in the studies checked, under half of the shortfall reflects unresolved V genes, and no reason is known for the rest. Clone size and V and J calls were adopted from that table, with D and trimming inferred from the DNA. This sample is represented by about 41,000 clones; about 85% of them were singletons. About 0.79% of the sample is held by the ten biggest clonotypes.

In this chain, TRBV6-5 is recombined with TRBJ1-4; the D gene remains uncertain. Sample: memory CD4+ T cells from blood. This receptor was taken from an adult in good health and CMV-seronegative. The CDR3 sequence is CASKGRTNEKLFF. The bases are TGTGCCAGCAAGGGCAGGACTAATGAAAAACTGTTTTTT.